Shown below are 24 T cell receptor beta chains from a single sample sequenced in a study of tumor-infiltrating lymphocytes in localized non-small cell lung cancer. Data came from immunoSEQ multiplex PCR; TCRdb stores just in-frame clones and leaves some out. The sample consists of 15,000 to 20,000 clones, 70% to 90% of them appearing once. The sample taken for sequencing was uninvolved lung tissue not adjacent to the tumor. These receptors all come from a human donor with non-small cell lung cancer.

The chain couples TRBV5-1 to TRBJ2-3, with 9 nucleotides matching TRBD2. V gave up 5 bases and J gave up 2 bases; unmatched junction bases: 6. Germline V lookup: CDR1 SGHRS, CDR2 YFSETQ. The CDR3 totals 15 residues. CDR3 in amino acids: CASRLAGFLTDTQYF. CDR3 in DNA: TGCGCCAGCAGGCTAGCGGGATTTCTCACAGATACGCAGTATTTT.

This clone has only one observation. The chain employs TRBV5-6 and TRBJ1-4; D is unclear. CDR1 and CDR2 (germline): SGHDT, YYEEEE. V dropped 1 base and J dropped 8 bases, with 15 bases sitting between them. The CDR3 extends over 15 amino acids. For the CDR3, the DNA is TGTGCCAGCAGCTTGCTGGAAGAGGGCAGAGAAAAACTGTTTTTT. Translating gives CASSLLEEGREKLFF.

This clone has only one observation. The chain recombines TRBV7-3 with TRBJ2-7; the D gene is possibly TRBD1 (6 bases). V was pared by 5 bases and J by 4 bases, with 15 bases between. Germline V gene lookup returns CDR1 SGHTA and CDR2 FQGTGA. There are 14 residues in the CDR3. CDR3 amino acids: CASSISKQGYEQYF. CDR3 DNA: TGTGCCAGCAGCATAAGTAAACAGGGATACGAGCAGTACTTC.

The genes are TRBV25-1 and TRBJ2-5, with 8 nucleotides matching TRBD1. CDR3 size: 16 residues. Germline-derived CDR1 and CDR2 are MGHDK and SYGVNS. V lost 5 bases, J lost 5 bases, and 13 bases stayed unmatched. CDR3 protein: CASSRSRDRLLETQYF. CDR3 coding DNA: TGTGCCAGCAGTAGGAGCCGGGACAGGTTATTGGAGACCCAGTACTTC.

The chain couples TRBV19 to TRBJ2-7; TRBD1 agrees at 9 bases. After removal of 2 bases from V and 4 bases from J, the junction contained 18 bases not matched to a gene. This CDR3 has 19 residues. Germline CDR1 reads LNHDA; CDR2 reads SQIVND (reference sequence). CDR3 in amino acids: CASSIFKVPRRQGVYEQYF. The DNA of the CDR3 is TGTGCCAGTAGTATATTTAAAGTACCCCGGCGACAGGGGGTATACGAGCAGTACTTC.

J is TRBJ2-1 and V is TRBV11-2; TRBD2 aligns across 10 bases. Per germline, CDR1 SGHAT and CDR2 FQNNGV. V trimming: 2 bases; J trimming: 9 bases; junction bases outside the gene matches: 10. This CDR3 is built from 16 residues. The CDR3 is CASSLQLAGVGSEQFF. In DNA, the CDR3 is TGTGCCAGCAGCTTACAGCTAGCGGGAGTTGGCAGTGAGCAGTTCTTC.

The chain links TRBV20-1 to TRBJ1-2; D unclear. The CDR3 is 10 residues long. Germline V gene sequence: CDR1 DFQATT, CDR2 SNEGSKA (reference sequence). Trimming took 1 base from V and 8 from J, leaving 5 bases between them. CDR3 in DNA: TGCAGTGCTAGAGGGTTCGGCTACACCTTC. Its protein is CSARGFGYTF.

The chain joins TRBV18 to TRBJ2-5, with a tentative D call TRBD2 (5 bases). The CDR3 has 13 amino acids. Germline loops: CDR1 KGHSH, CDR2 LQKENI. Trimming cost V 3 bases and J 3 bases, with 8 bases left between them. The CDR3 loop reads CASSPSGKETQYF. In DNA, the CDR3 is TGTGCCAGCTCACCCTCCGGGAAAGAGACCCAGTACTTC.

The J gene is TRBJ2-2, the V gene TRBV11-3, with 9 bases aligning to TRBD1. The CDR3 extends over 15 amino acids. Germline CDR1 SGHNT, CDR2 YENEEA. V lost 6 bases, J lost 4 bases, and 6 bases stayed unmatched. DNA for the CDR3: TGTGCCAGCAGTCCAGGACAGGGGAGCACCGGGGAGCTGTTTTTT. It yields the protein CASSPGQGSTGELFF.

This sequence joins TRBV10-2 and TRBJ2-7; D is possibly TRBD2 (5 bases). Germline V gene data show CDR1 as WSHSY and CDR2 as SAAADI. The CDR3 has 13 residues. V gave up 6 bases and J gave up 0 bases, with 9 bases separating them. CDR3 bases: TGCGCCAGCAGCCCCGGGGTCTCCTACGAGCAGTACTTC. Protein sequence: CASSPGVSYEQYF.

This chain connects TRBV28 to TRBJ2-3, with 10 bases lining up with TRBD2. J lost 6 bases, V lost 5 bases, and 8 bases had no gene match. The CDR3 has 15 amino acids. Germline values: CDR1 MDHEN, CDR2 SYDVKM. The CDR3 loop reads CASSPASGRVDTQYF. The CDR3 coding sequence is TGTGCCAGCAGTCCCGCTAGCGGGAGAGTGGATACGCAGTATTTT.

This clone is deemed medium-sized. The rearrangement links TRBV5-1 to TRBJ1-2; D remains ambiguous. Trimming left V 2 bases short and J 6 bases short, with 14 bases between. Looked up from germline, CDR1 is SGHRS and CDR2 is YFSETQ. CDR3 size: 14 residues. The CDR3: CASSFSRQRDGYTF. CDR3 coding DNA: TGCGCCAGCAGCTTTAGCAGGCAGCGCGATGGCTACACCTTC.

The gene calls are TRBV11-2 and TRBJ2-7; D possibly corresponds to TRBD2 (6 bases). The CDR3 extends over 14 amino acids. CDR1 and CDR2 from the germline V gene are SGHAT and FQNNGV. V dropped 5 bases and J dropped 1 base, with 12 bases sitting between them. The CDR3: CASSPGLTSYEQYF. In nucleotides, the CDR3 is TGTGCCAGCAGCCCGGGACTTACTTCCTACGAGCAGTACTTC.

The chain has TRBV5-4 and TRBJ2-7, with a possible D match to TRBD1 (5 bases). Germline V gene lookup returns CDR1 SGHNT and CDR2 YYREEE (reference sequence). Between the trimmed V and J ends, which lost 4 bases and 5 bases, there was a span of 13 bases. CDR3 length equals 13 residues. CDR3 sequence reads: CASSRKGNNEQYF. As DNA, the CDR3 is TGTGCCAGCAGCCGTAAGGGGAATAACGAGCAGTACTTC.

The V gene is TRBV18, the J gene TRBJ2-7; 8 bases are shared with TRBD2. V lost 3 bases to trimming and J lost 5 bases; unmatched junction nucleotides: 3. CDR1 KGHSH and CDR2 LQKENI come from the germline V gene. This CDR3 region has 13 residues. The DNA of the CDR3 is TGTGCCAGCTCACCCGGACTAGCAGACGAGCAGTACTTC. Translated: CASSPGLADEQYF.

The chain links TRBV10-2 to TRBJ1-2; no clear D gene. Germline CDR1 is WSHSY and CDR2 is SAAADI. The V end lost 6 bases, the J end lost 2 bases, and 19 bases lay between the germline ends. This CDR3 region has 16 residues. DNA for the CDR3: TGCGCCAGCAGCGATAACCCGACCGACCGCAACTATGGCTACACCTTC. Residues: CASSDNPTDRNYGYTF.

The V gene is TRBV5-1, the J gene TRBJ2-3, with 10 bases fitting TRBD2. CDR3 size: 16 residues. The V and J ends lost 6 bases and 2 bases, in that order; junction bases with no gene match: 9. Per germline, CDR1 SGHRS and CDR2 YFSETQ. The DNA of the CDR3 is TGCGCCAGCACTAAAGGAGCGGGAGGGTACACAGATACGCAGTATTTT. The encoded protein is CASTKGAGGYTDTQYF.

This chain joins TRBV12-5 and TRBJ2-7, with 9 bases aligning to TRBD1. Per the germline V gene, CDR1 is LGHNT and CDR2 is FRNRAP. V was pared by 2 bases and J by 4 bases, with 9 bases of the junction left unmatched. This CDR3 has 16 amino acids. CDR3 in DNA: TGTGCTAGTGGTTTGCCAAGTGGGACAGGGAGATACGAGCAGTACTTC. Its protein is CASGLPSGTGRYEQYF.

The chain combines TRBV2 with TRBJ2-1; TRBD1 matches 10 bases. Losses at the gene ends were 7 bases for V and 2 bases for J; bases not matched to a gene: 14. The CDR3 is 18 amino acids. The germline V gene encodes CDR1 SNHLY and CDR2 FYNNEI. In DNA, the CDR3 is TGTGCCAGCAAAGGAATGCAATCCGGGACAGGGGCCTACAATGAGCAGTTCTTC. It encodes CASKGMQSGTGAYNEQFF.

The gene calls are TRBV5-1 and TRBJ2-1; weak D call: TRBD2 (6 bases). CDR3 length: 16 amino acids. Germline CDR1 and CDR2: SGHRS and YFSETQ. The V and J ends lost 1 base and 4 bases respectively, with 15 bases between them. This chain's CDR3 is CASSLREPARYNEQFF. The DNA for the CDR3 is TGCGCCAGCAGCTTGCGGGAGCCCGCCCGGTACAATGAGCAGTTCTTC.

This clone is categorized as medium-sized. This chain links TRBV28 with TRBJ2-1, with 10 bases matching TRBD2. The CDR3 consists of 17 residues. With V trimmed by 4 bases and J by 2 bases, 8 bases remained unmatched. The germline CDR1 and CDR2 sequences are MDHEN and SYDVKM. The CDR3 loop is CASSSRTSGFAYNEQFF. The CDR3 DNA reads as TGTGCCAGCAGTTCAAGGACTAGCGGTTTTGCCTACAATGAGCAGTTCTTC.

This clone was detected once. This chain joins TRBV5-1 and TRBJ2-3; tentatively, D is TRBD1 (6 bases). The CDR3 has 17 residues. Germline CDR1 is SGHRS and CDR2 is YFSETQ. The V end lost 4 bases, the J end lost 2 bases, and 20 bases lay between the germline ends. CDR3 sequence: CASSQDQGLGDTDTQYF. CDR3 sequence (DNA): TGCGCCAGCAGCCAAGACCAGGGGCTTGGGGACACAGATACGCAGTATTTT.

This chain joins TRBV7-9 and TRBJ2-1; TRBD1 matches 8 bases. V shed 1 base and J 7 bases; nucleotides not matched to a gene: 9. Germline V gene sequence: CDR1 SEHNR, CDR2 FQNEAQ (reference sequence). The CDR3 runs to 16 residues. CDR3 protein: CASSLEGDRSGNEQFF. The CDR3 bases are TGTGCCAGCAGCTTAGAAGGGGACAGGAGCGGGAATGAGCAGTTCTTC.

The rearrangement uses TRBV28 and TRBJ1-2, with TRBD1 as a possible D gene (5 bases). There are 15 residues in the CDR3. V shed 7 bases and J shed 1 base, with 16 bases lying between them. Germline V CDR1 and CDR2: MDHEN, SYDVKM. The CDR3 sequence: CASKEGNSHNYGYTF. For the CDR3, the DNA is TGTGCCAGCAAAGAGGGGAACAGCCATAACTATGGCTACACCTTC.